Sequencing of this T cell receptor (beta chain) was carried out in a study of blood T cell repertoires in COVID-19. The overall study: COVID-19 samples collected from the United States, Italy and Spain covered acute and convalescent phases. T cells, B-cell-depleted T cells, or PBMCs supplied cDNA or gDNA.

How the authors handled the data: By means of reference gene primer amplification, nucleated cell counts were estimated. Data came from immunoSEQ multiplex PCR; TCRdb stores just in-frame clones and leaves some out. The D gene and trimming were derived from the DNA, and the V and J assignments and clone size from that table. The sample includes about 300,000 clones, around 85% of them seen just once. The J segment lost 4 bases and the V segment lost 5 bases, leaving 5 bases of the junction unmatched. The CDR3 loop spans 14 amino acids. From germline, CDR1 is PRHDT and CDR2 FYEKMQ (reference sequence). During active infection, Seattle patients enrolled and were then monitored through disease.

The TCR comes from a human donor with COVID-19, enrolled during active disease. The donor label of this sample is uncertain. The chain uses TRBV13 and TRBJ2-5, with TRBD1 matching over 9 bases. The material sequenced was peripheral blood. This chain's CDR3 is CASSGKGQGETQYF. The CDR3 DNA reads TGTGCCAGCAGCGGAAAGGGACAGGGAGAGACCCAGTACTTC. Together with reference TRBV13 and TRBJ2-5, the CDR3 gives the full variable domain: AAGVIQSPRHLIKEKRETATLKCYPIPRHDTVYWYQQGPGQDPQFLISFYEKMQSDKGSIPDRFSAQQFSDYHSELNMSSLELGDSALYFCASSGKGQGETQYFGPGTRLLVL.